One and the same sample provided the 9 T cell receptor beta chains below, sequenced in a study of T-cell memory formation after mild COVID-19. A single record per CDR3 protein comes from TCRdb applying MiXCR to the 5' RACE reads. The sample consists of roughly 40,000 distinct CDR3 sequences, roughly 7.2% of them appearing once. Sequencing was performed on PBMCs or a T cell subset sorted from them (not recorded which). The receptors derive from an adult who had mild COVID-19 (a few samples of this study predate the infection). Cell type and time point are not known.

This clonotype was counted at least ten times. V usage is TRBV4-1 and J usage is TRBJ1-2; no clear D gene. The CDR3 spans 14 residues. V was trimmed by 0 bases and J by 4 bases, leaving 9 bases between them. Germline V gives CDR1 MGHRA, CDR2 YSYEKL. CDR3 in DNA: TGCGCCAGCAGCCAAGATAGAGGGTTCTATGGCTACACCTTC. Its translation: CASSQDRGFYGYTF.

This clonotype was seen repeatedly, ten times or more. The V gene is TRBV5-1, the J gene TRBJ2-7; D gene ambiguous. CDR1 and CDR2 from the germline V gene are SGHRS and YFSETQ. This CDR3 is built from 14 residues. V lost 4 bases and J 3 bases, leaving 14 bases between the germline ends. This chain's CDR3 is CASSPRTGDYEQYF. CDR3 bases: TGCGCCAGCAGCCCACGGACCGGAGACTACGAGCAGTACTTC.

This clonotype was picked up a small number of times. The J gene is TRBJ1-2, the V gene TRBV5-1; 7 nucleotides line up with TRBD1. V shed 2 bases, J shed 9 bases, and the junction held 19 bases outside the gene matches. There are 17 residues in the CDR3. Germline assignment: CDR1 SGHRS and CDR2 YFSETQ. In DNA, the CDR3 is TGCGCCAGCAGCTTAATGAACGACAGGGCTGCGGCGGGAAGCTACACCTTC. Protein: CASSLMNDRAAAGSYTF.

This clonotype was recorded many times. This sequence joins TRBV11-2 and TRBJ2-3, with a possible D match to TRBD2 (5 bases). Germline assignment: CDR1 SGHAT and CDR2 FQNNGV. This CDR3 comprises 15 residues. V lost 2 bases to trimming and J lost 2 bases, with 11 bases between them. The CDR3: CASSLSWTPTDTQYF. In DNA form, the CDR3 reads TGTGCCAGCAGCTTAAGTTGGACTCCCACAGATACGCAGTATTTT.

V usage is TRBV27 and J usage is TRBJ1-2; no clear D. The CDR3 totals 13 residues. Germline-derived CDR1 and CDR2 are MNHEY and SMNVEV (reference sequence). Trimming left V 7 bases short and J 4 bases short, with 13 bases between. CDR3 loop: CASTSLSRYGYTF. For the CDR3, the DNA is TGTGCCAGCACCTCACTGTCCCGCTATGGCTACACCTTC.

This clonotype was observed at least ten times. V usage is TRBV7-2 and J usage is TRBJ1-5; D might be TRBD1 (5 bases). The germline CDR1 and CDR2 sequences are SGHTA and FQGNSA. The CDR3 runs to 13 residues. Trimming removed 6 bases from V and 6 bases from J, with 12 bases in between. The DNA for the CDR3 is TGTGCCAGCAGTGAGGGGATGGGTCAGCCCCAGCATTTT. Translating gives CASSEGMGQPQHF.

V and J are TRBV7-9 and TRBJ1-2; no definite D call. The CDR3 has 12 amino acids. CDR1 is SEHNR, CDR2 FQNEAQ, per germline (reference sequence). Trimming stripped 1 base from V and 1 base from J, with 1 base between. CDR3 coding DNA: TGTGCCAGCAGCTTAGTTAACTATGGCTACACCTTC. Translation gives CASSLVNYGYTF.

CDR3 residues: CASSSGTNYEQYF. As DNA, the CDR3 is TGTGCCAGCAGCTCCGGGACTAACTACGAGCAGTACTTC. V usage is TRBV5-6 and J usage is TRBJ2-7, with 7 bases identical to TRBD2. Unmatched junction bases numbered 3, after V lost 3 bases and J lost 3 bases. The germline V gene has CDR1 SGHDT and CDR2 YYEEEE. The CDR3 runs to 13 residues.

In this sample, this clonotype turned up many times. This rearrangement joins TRBV5-1 to TRBJ1-1; no reliable D call. This CDR3 region has 13 residues. CDR1 and CDR2 from the germline V gene are SGHRS and YFSETQ. Deletions cut 1 base from V and 6 bases from J, with 10 bases between. Here the CDR3 reads CASSLYGSAEAFF. The CDR3 coding sequence is TGCGCCAGCAGCTTGTACGGGAGTGCTGAAGCTTTCTTT.